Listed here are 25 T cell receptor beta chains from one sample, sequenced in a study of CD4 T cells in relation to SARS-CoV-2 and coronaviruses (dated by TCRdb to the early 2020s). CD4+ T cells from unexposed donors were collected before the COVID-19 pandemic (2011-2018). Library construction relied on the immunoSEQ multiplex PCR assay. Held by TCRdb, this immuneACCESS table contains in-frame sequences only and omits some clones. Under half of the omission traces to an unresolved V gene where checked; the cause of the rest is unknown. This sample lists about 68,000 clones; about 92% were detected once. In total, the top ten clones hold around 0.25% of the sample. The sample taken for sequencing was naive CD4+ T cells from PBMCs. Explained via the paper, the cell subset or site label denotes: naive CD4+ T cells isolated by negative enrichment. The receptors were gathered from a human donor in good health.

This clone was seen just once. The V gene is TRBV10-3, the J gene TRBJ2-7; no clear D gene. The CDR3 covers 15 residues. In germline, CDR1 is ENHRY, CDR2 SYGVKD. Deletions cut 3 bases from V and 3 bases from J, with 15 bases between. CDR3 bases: TGTGCCATCAGTGACCTCCGAACATTAATCTACGAGCAGTACTTC. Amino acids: CAISDLRTLIYEQYF.

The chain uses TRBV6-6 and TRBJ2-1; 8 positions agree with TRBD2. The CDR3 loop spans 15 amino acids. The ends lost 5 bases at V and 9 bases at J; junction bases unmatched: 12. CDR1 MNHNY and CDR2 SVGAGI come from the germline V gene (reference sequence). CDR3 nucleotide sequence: TGTGCCAGCAGTCCAAATCTAGCGGGCCAGGGTGAGCAGTTCTTC. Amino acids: CASSPNLAGQGEQFF.

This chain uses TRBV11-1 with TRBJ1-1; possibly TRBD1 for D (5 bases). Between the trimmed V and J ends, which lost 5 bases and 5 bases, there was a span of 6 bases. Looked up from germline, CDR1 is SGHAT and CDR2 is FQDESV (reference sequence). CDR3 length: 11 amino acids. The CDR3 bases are TGTGCCAGCAGCCGACAGACTGAAGCTTTCTTT. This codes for CASSRQTEAFF.

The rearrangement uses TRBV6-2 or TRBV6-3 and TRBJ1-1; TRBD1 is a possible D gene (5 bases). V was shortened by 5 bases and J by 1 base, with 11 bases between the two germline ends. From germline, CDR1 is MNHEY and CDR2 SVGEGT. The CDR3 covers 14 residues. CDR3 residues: CASSPPGTNTEAFF. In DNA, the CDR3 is TGTGCCAGCAGTCCCCCGGGGACGAACACTGAAGCTTTCTTT.

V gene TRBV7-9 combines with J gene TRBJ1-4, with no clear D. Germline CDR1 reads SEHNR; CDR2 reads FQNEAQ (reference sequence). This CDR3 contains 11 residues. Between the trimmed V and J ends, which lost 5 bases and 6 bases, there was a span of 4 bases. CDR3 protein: CASSGDEKLFF. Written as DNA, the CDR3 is TGTGCCAGCAGCGGAGATGAAAAACTGTTTTTT.

DNA of the CDR3: TGTGCCAGCGAGGGAAACAGTATGAGCACTGAAGCTTTCTTT. The encoded protein is CASEGNSMSTEAFF. The chain recombines TRBV6-5 with TRBJ1-1; D not certain. V lost 8 bases and J lost 4, with 17 bases in between. CDR1 and CDR2 from the germline V gene are MNHEY and SVGAGI. The CDR3 consists of 14 residues.

In nucleotides, the CDR3 is TGCGCCAGCAGCCAGTCAGTTCCCGATGAGCAGTTCTTC. This gives the protein CASSQSVPDEQFF. This rearrangement joins TRBV5-1 to TRBJ2-1; the D is unclear. The CDR3 length is 13 residues. Germline-derived CDR1 and CDR2 are SGHRS and YFSETQ. Deletions cut 4 bases from V and 8 bases from J, with 13 bases between.

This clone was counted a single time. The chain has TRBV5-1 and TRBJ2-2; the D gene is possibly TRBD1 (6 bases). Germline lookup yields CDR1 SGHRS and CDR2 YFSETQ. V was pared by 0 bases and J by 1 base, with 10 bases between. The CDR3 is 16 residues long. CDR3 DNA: TGCGCCAGCAGCTTGGCGACCAGGGGGAACACCGGGGAGCTGTTTTTT. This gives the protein CASSLATRGNTGELFF.

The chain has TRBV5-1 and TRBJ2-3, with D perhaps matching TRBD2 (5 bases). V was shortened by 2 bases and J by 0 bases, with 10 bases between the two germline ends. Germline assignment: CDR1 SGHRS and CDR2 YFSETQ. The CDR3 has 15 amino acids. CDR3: CASSLATGSTDTQYF. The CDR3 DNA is TGCGCCAGCAGCTTAGCGACGGGGAGCACAGATACGCAGTATTTT.

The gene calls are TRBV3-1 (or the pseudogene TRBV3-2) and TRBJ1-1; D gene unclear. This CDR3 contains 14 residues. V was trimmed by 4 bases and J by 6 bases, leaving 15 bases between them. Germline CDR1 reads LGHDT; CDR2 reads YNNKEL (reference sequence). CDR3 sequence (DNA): TGTGCCAGCAGCCTTACGGCCGGAGTTGCTGAAGCTTTCTTT. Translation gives CASSLTAGVAEAFF.

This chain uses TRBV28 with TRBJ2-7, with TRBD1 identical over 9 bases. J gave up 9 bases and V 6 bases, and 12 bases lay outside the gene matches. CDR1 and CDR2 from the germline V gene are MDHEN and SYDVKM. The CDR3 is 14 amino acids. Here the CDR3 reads CASRTPGQGKGQYF. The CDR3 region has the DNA TGTGCCAGCAGAACTCCGGGACAGGGAAAGGGGCAGTACTTC.

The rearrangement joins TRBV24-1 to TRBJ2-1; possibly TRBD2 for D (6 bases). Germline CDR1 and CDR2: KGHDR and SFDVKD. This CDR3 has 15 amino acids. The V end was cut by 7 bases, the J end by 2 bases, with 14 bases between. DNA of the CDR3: TGTGCCACCAGCGCGGGACTGAAAACCTACAATGAGCAGTTCTTC. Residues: CATSAGLKTYNEQFF.

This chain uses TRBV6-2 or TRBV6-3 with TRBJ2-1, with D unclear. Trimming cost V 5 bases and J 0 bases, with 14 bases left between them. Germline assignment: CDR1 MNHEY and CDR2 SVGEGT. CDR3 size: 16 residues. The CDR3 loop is CASSVRAASSYNEQFF. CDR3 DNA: TGTGCCAGCAGTGTCCGGGCCGCTAGCTCCTACAATGAGCAGTTCTTC.

CDR3 nucleotides: TGCGCCAGCAGCTTGGTAGGCAGGAGTACGCAGTATTTT. Translating it yields CASSLVGRSTQYF. The chain couples TRBV5-1 to TRBJ2-3; D not certain. Germline-derived CDR1 and CDR2 are SGHRS and YFSETQ. The V and J ends lost 0 bases and 8 bases respectively, with 10 bases between them. The CDR3 contains 13 residues.

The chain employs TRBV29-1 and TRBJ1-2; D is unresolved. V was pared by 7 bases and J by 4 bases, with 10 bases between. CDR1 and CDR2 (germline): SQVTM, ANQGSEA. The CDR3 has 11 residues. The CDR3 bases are TGCAGCGCCATGACGGGCTATGGCTACACCTTC. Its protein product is CSAMTGYGYTF.

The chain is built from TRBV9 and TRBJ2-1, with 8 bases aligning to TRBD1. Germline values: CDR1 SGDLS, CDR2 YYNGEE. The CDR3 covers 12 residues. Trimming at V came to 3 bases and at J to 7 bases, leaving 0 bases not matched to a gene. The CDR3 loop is CASSGTGNEQFF. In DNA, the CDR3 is TGTGCCAGCAGCGGGACAGGGAATGAGCAGTTCTTC.

The CDR3 nucleotides read TGTGCCAGCAGTTTGACTAGCGGGGTATACGAGCAGTACTTC. It is translated as CASSLTSGVYEQYF. The chain employs TRBV28 and TRBJ2-7; 11 positions match TRBD2. CDR1 and CDR2 from the germline V gene are MDHEN and SYDVKM. This CDR3 comprises 14 residues. The trim removed 3 bases at V and 4 bases at J, leaving 2 bases unmatched.

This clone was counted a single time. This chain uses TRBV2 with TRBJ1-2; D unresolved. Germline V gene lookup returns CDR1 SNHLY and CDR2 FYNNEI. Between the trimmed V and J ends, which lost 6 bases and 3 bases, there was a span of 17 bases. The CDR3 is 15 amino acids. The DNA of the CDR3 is TGTGCCAGCAGCGCCCCGGGCAATCGACACTATGGCTACACCTTC. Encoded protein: CASSAPGNRHYGYTF.

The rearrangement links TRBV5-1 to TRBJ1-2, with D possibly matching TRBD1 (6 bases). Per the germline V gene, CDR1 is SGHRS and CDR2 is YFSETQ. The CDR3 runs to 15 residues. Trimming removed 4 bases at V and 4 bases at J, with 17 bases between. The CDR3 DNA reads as TGCGCCAGCAGCCCGTCAGGGGCGGAGATCTATGGCTACACCTTC. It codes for CASSPSGAEIYGYTF. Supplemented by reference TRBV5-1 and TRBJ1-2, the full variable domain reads KAGVTQTPRYLIKTRGQQVTLSCSPISGHRSVSWYQQTPGQGLQFLFEYFSETQRNKGNFPGRFSGRQFSNSRSEMNVSTLELGDSALYLCASSPSGAEIYGYTFGSGTRLTVV.

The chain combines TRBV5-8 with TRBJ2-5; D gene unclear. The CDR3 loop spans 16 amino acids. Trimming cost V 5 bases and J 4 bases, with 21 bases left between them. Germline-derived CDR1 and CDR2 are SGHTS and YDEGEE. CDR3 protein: CASRTFSGATPETQYF. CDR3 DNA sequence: TGTGCCAGCAGAACCTTCTCGGGCGCCACCCCAGAGACCCAGTACTTC. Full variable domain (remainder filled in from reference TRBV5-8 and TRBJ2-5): EAGVTQSPTHLIKTRGQQATLRCSPISGHTSVYWYQQALGLGLQFLLWYDEGEERNRGNFPPRFSGRQFPNYSSELNVNALELEDSALYLCASRTFSGATPETQYFGPGTRLLVL.

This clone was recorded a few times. The CDR3 here is CASSGQGGGPQHF. In DNA form, the CDR3 reads TGTGCCAGTAGTGGACAGGGGGGTGGGCCCCAGCATTTT. The chain has TRBV19 and TRBJ1-5; 10 bases match TRBD1. The CDR3 is 13 amino acids. The trim removed 5 bases at V and 9 bases at J, leaving 4 bases unmatched. CDR1 and CDR2 (germline): LNHDA, SQIVND (reference sequence).

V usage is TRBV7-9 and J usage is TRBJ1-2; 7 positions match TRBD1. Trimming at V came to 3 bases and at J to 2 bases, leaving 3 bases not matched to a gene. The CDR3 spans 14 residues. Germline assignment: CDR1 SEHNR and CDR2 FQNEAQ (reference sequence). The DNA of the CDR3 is TGTGCCAGCAGCTTTCAGGGGGTGAACTATGGCTACACCTTC. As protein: CASSFQGVNYGYTF.

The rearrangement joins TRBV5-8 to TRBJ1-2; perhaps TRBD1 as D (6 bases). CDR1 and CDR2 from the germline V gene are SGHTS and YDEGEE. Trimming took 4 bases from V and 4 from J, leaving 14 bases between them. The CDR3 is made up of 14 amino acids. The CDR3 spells CASSHGTPSYGYTF. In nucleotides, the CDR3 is TGTGCCAGCAGCCACGGGACACCTTCCTATGGCTACACCTTC.

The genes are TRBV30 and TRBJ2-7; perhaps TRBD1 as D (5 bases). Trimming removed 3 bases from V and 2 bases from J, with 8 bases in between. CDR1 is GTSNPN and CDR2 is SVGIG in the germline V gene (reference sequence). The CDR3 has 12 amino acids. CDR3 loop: CAWSRDPYEQYF. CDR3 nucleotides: TGTGCCTGGAGCAGGGATCCCTACGAGCAGTACTTC.

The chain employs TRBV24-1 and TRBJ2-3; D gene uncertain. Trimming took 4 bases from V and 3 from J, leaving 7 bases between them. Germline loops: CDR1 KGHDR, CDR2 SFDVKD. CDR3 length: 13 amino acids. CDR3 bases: TGTGCCACCAGTGAGCCAGCGACAGATACGCAGTATTTT. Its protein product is CATSEPATDTQYF.